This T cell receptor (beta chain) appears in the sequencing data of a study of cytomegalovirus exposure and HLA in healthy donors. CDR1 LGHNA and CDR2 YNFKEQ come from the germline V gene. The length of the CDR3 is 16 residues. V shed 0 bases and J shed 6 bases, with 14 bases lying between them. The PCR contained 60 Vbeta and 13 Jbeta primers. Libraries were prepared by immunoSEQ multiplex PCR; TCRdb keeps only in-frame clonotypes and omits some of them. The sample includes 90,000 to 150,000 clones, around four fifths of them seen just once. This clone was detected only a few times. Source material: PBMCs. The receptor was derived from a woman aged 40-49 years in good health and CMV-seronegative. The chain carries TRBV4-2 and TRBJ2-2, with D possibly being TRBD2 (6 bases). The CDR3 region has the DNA TGTGCCAGCAGCCAAGATCGGTGGAGGGGAGCCGGGGAGCTGTTTTTT. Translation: CASSQDRWRGAGELFF.